The rows below give T cell receptor beta chains drawn from one sample of a study of cytotoxic CD8 clonotypes in ibrutinib-treated CLL. Here immunoSEQ multiplex PCR was the method, and the copy in TCRdb shows in-frame clones only, minus some. The sample holds roughly 42,000 clones; 65% to 70% are singletons and the top ten take more than 6%. Sequenced here: PBMCs, sampled at disease progression, from a patient treated with ibrutinib. The receptors here all came from a human donor with chronic lymphocytic leukemia. CDR3s include the opening cysteine and the closing phenylalanine or tryptophan. The D gene is left open where the match is weak. A clone size is listed for some rows: how often the clone was seen (once, few, many), or a class if it is expanded.

J,length,D,V,size,CDR3,DNA
TRBJ1-5,13,TRBD1,TRBV19,.,CASGAGGRQPQHF,TGTGCAAGTGGGGCAGGGGGCAGACAGCCCCAGCATTTT
TRBJ2-7,15,TRBD1,TRBV6-5,.,CASSYGWDSSYEQYF,TGTGCCAGCAGTTACGGGTGGGACAGCTCCTACGAGCAGTACTTC
TRBJ1-4,13,.,TRBV28,.,CACREATNEKLFF,TGTGCCTGTCGAGAGGCAACTAATGAAAAACTGTTTTTT
TRBJ2-1,17,.,TRBV11-2,.,CASSLGRGRSSYNEQFF,TGTGCCAGCAGCTTAGGTAGGGGAAGGAGCTCCTACAATGAGCAGTTCTTC
TRBJ1-1,15,.,TRBV7-9,few,CASSLVIGAGTEAFF,TGTGCCAGCAGCTTAGTAATCGGGGCAGGGACTGAAGCTTTCTTT
TRBJ2-7,14,.,TRBV30,.,CAWSVSGGRYEQYF,TGTGCCTGGAGTGTTTCCGGGGGACGCTACGAGCAGTACTTC
TRBJ1-3,16,.,TRBV30,.,CACPTPEGYSGNTIYF,TGTGCCTGCCCTACCCCAGAGGGTTACTCTGGAAACACCATATATTTT
TRBJ1-4,15,TRBD1,TRBV18,.,CASSRGTATNEKLFF,TGTGCCAGCTCACGTGGGACAGCAACTAATGAAAAACTGTTTTTT
TRBJ2-7,14,TRBD2,TRBV29-1,.,CSVFLPGLPYEQYF,TGCAGCGTTTTCCTCCCGGGACTACCTTACGAGCAGTACTTC
TRBJ2-3,11,.,TRBV19,few,CASSQTDTQYF,TGTGCCAGTAGCCAAACAGATACGCAGTATTTT
TRBJ2-5,14,.,TRBV27,few,CASSLSGGRETQYF,TGTGCCAGCAGTTTATCCGGGGGTAGGGAGACCCAGTACTTC
TRBJ2-1,12,.,TRBV2,few,CASSEFPWEQFF,TGTGCCAGCAGTGAATTTCCGTGGGAGCAGTTCTTC
TRBJ2-7,15,.,TRBV27,.,CASSRGDSRSYEQYF,TGTGCCAGCAGCCGGGGGGACAGCCGCTCCTACGAGCAGTACTTC
TRBJ1-1,14,.,TRBV5-8,.,CASSLKALGTEAFF,TGTGCCAGCAGCTTGAAGGCCCTGGGGACTGAAGCTTTCTTT
TRBJ1-1,16,.,TRBV4-2,.,CASRPRIPAANTEAFF,TGTGCCAGCAGGCCAAGAATTCCCGCCGCGAACACTGAAGCTTTCTTT
TRBJ2-7,16,TRBD2,TRBV5-4,.,CASSKDGLAGGYEQYF,TGTGCCAGCAGCAAGGATGGACTAGCGGGAGGCTACGAGCAGTACTTC
TRBJ1-2,18,.,TRBV21-1,.,CASSAQTPGQGLEYGYTF,TGTGCCAGCAGCGCTCAAACACCGGGACAGGGTTTGGAATATGGCTACACCTTC
TRBJ2-5,16,TRBD2,TRBV10-3,.,CAISGKAGGSEETQYF,TGTGCCATCAGTGGGAAAGCGGGAGGTAGTGAGGAGACCCAGTACTTC
TRBJ2-1,15,TRBD2,TRBV6-6,.,CASSYLAGHYNEQFF,TGTGCCAGCAGCTACCTAGCGGGACATTACAATGAGCAGTTCTTC
TRBJ1-1,12,.,TRBV19,.,CASSIQDTEAFF,TGTGCCAGTAGTATCCAGGACACTGAAGCTTTCTTT
TRBJ1-1,13,.,TRBV28,.,CASVRGLPTEAFF,TGTGCCAGCGTTCGGGGGCTGCCCACTGAAGCTTTCTTT
TRBJ2-3,15,.,TRBV2,.,CASSEAGLLSDTQYF,TGTGCCAGCAGTGAAGCAGGGCTACTATCAGATACGCAGTATTTT
TRBJ1-2,14,TRBD1,TRBV27,.,CASSLQTGGHGYTF,TGTGCCAGCAGTCTCCAGACAGGGGGCCATGGCTACACCTTC
TRBJ2-7,13,TRBD1,TRBV19,few,CASSIDRGIEQYF,TGTGCCAGTAGTATTGACAGGGGGATCGAGCAGTACTTC
TRBJ2-7,12,.,TRBV14,.,CASSQGVVEQYF,TGTGCCAGCAGCCAAGGGGTTGTCGAGCAGTACTTC
TRBJ2-3,15,TRBD1,TRBV28,few,CASRFRDRGPDTQYF,TGTGCCAGCAGATTCCGGGACAGGGGGCCAGATACGCAGTATTTT